This T cell receptor (beta chain) was documented in a study of fetal regulatory T cell absence and autoimmunity. Study observations and caveats: Broadly similar TRB gene family usage was seen in pancreas and cord blood. Some top pancreas TCR clones were over 80-fold enriched versus cord blood. In IPEX, the enrichment was taken to support antigen-driven autoimmunity before birth.

As for this clone: The antigen is undetermined.

Measured with immunoSEQ multiplex PCR; TCRdb has only the in-frame clones, and not every one. In the table there are 95,000 to 100,000 clones, approximately 75% of which are singletons. CDR1 is SEHNR, CDR2 FQNEAQ, per germline (reference sequence). Trimming took 0 bases from V and 2 from J, leaving 4 bases between them. This CDR3 has 13 amino acids. V gene TRBV7-9 combines with J gene TRBJ1-2; D gene unclear. This TCR was recovered from a male donor with IPEX syndrome. The sample consisted of pancreas tissue. The CDR3 DNA is TGTGCCAGCAGCTTAGCAGGGAACTATGGCTACACCTTC. Translation gives CASSLAGNYGYTF.